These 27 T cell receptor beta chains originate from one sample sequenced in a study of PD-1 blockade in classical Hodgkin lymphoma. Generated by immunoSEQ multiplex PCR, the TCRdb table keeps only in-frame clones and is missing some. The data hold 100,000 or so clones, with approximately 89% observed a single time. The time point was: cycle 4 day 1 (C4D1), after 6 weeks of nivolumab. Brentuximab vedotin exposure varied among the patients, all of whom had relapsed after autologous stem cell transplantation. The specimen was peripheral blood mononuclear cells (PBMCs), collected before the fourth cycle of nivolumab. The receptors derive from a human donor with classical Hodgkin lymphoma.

CDR3 in DNA: TGCGCCAGCAGCTTGGTGGCTGGGACCGGGGCCAACGTCCTGACTTTC. The encoded protein is CASSLVAGTGANVLTF. The chain employs TRBV5-1 and TRBJ2-6; the D gene could be TRBD1 or TRBD2 (5 bases each). The CDR3 is 16 residues long. V was shortened by 0 bases and J by 4 bases, with 11 bases between the two germline ends. Germline V CDR1 and CDR2: SGHRS, YFSETQ.

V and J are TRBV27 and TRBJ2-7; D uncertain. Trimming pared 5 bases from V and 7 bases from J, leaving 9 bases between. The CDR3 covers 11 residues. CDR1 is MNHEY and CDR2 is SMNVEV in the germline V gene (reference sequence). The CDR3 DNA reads TGTGCCAGCAGTCACCCCCGGGAGCAGTACTTC. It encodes CASSHPREQYF.

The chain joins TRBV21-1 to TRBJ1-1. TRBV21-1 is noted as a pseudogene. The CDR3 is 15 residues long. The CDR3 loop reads CASSKAEGVNTEAFF. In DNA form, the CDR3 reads TGTGCCAGCAGCAAAGCGGAGGGAGTGAACACTGAAGCTTTCTTT.

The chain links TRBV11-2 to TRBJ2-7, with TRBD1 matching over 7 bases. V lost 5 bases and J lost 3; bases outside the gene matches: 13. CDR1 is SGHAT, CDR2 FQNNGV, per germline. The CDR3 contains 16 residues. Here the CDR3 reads CASSSTPVGQVYEQYF. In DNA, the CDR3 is TGTGCCAGCAGCAGCACCCCGGTAGGACAGGTCTACGAGCAGTACTTC.

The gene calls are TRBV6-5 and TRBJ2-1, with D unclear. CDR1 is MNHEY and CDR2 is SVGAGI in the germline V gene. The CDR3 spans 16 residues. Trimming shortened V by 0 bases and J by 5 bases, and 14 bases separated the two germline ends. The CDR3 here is CASSYSSTKTNNEQFF. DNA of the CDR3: TGTGCCAGCAGTTACTCTTCCACAAAAACTAACAATGAGCAGTTCTTC.

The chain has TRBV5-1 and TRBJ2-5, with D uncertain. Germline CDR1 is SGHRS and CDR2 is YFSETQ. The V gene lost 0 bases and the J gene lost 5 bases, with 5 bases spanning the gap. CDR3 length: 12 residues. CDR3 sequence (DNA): TGCGCCAGCAGCTTGGCCGAGGAGACCCAGTACTTC. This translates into CASSLAEETQYF.

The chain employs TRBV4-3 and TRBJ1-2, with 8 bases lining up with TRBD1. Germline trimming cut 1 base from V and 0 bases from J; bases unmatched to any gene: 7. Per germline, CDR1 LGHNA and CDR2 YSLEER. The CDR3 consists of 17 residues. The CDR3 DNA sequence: TGCGCCAGCAGCCAAGGGACAGGGTCAATCACTAACTATGGCTACACCTTC. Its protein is CASSQGTGSITNYGYTF.

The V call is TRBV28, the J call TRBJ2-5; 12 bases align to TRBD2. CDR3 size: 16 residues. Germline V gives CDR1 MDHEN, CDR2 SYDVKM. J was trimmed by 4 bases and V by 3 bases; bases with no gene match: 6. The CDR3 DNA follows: TGTGCCAGCAGTTTCCAAGGACTAGCGGGACCAGAGACCCAGTACTTC. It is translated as CASSFQGLAGPETQYF.

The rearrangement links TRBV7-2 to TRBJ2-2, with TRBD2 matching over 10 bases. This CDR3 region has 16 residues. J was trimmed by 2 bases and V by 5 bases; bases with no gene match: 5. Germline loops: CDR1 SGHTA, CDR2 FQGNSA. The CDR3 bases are TGTGCCAGCAGCCCAGGACTAGCGGTAAACACCGGGGAGCTGTTTTTT. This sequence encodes CASSPGLAVNTGELFF.

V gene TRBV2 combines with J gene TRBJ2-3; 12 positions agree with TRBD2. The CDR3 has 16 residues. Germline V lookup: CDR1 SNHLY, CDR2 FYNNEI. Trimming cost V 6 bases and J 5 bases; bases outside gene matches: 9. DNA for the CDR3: TGTGCCAGCAGCGCTCCTAGCGGGAGGGCCGAAGATACGCAGTATTTT. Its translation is CASSAPSGRAEDTQYF.

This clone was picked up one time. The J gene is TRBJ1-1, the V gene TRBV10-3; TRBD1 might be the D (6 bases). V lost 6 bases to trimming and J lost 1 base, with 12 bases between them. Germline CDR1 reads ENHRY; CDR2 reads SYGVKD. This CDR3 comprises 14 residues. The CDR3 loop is CAISEDRKNTEAFF. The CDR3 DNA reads TGTGCCATCAGCGAAGACAGGAAGAACACTGAAGCTTTCTTT.

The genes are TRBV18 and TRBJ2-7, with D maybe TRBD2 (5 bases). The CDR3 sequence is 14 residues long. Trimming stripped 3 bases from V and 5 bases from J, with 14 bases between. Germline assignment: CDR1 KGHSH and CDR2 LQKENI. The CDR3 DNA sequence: TGTGCCAGCTCACCGAGGGCCACCCTAGACGAGCAGTACTTC. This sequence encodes CASSPRATLDEQYF.

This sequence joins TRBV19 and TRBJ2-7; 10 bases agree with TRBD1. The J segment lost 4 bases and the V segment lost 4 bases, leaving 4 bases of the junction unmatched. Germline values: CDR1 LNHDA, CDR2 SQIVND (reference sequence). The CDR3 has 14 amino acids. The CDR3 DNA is TGTGCCAGTAGTAATTGGGACAGGGGTTACGAGCAGTACTTC. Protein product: CASSNWDRGYEQYF.

As DNA, the CDR3 is TGTGCCAGCAGTTCGTCGAGGGGGGGCAGACGGAATGAGCAGTTCTTC. Translation: CASSSSRGGRRNEQFF. The chain links TRBV2 to TRBJ2-1, with D tentatively TRBD2 (7 bases). This CDR3 is built from 16 residues. V shed 5 bases and J shed 7 bases, with 21 bases lying between them. The germline gives CDR1 SNHLY, CDR2 FYNNEI.

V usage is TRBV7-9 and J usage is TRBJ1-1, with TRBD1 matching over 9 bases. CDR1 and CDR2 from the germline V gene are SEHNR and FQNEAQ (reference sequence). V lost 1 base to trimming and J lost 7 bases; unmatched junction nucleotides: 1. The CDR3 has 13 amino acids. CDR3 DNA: TGTGCCAGCAGCTTAGGGGGACAGGGTGAAGCTTTCTTT. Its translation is CASSLGGQGEAFF.

In DNA, the CDR3 is TGCAGCGTTCTCTCCGGGTTGAACACTGAAGCTTTCTTT. Translating it yields CSVLSGLNTEAFF. This chain connects TRBV29-1 to TRBJ1-1; the D is unclear. The CDR3 totals 13 residues. Germline CDR1 and CDR2: SQVTM and ANQGSEA. With 5 bases removed from V and 0 bases from J, the gap between germline ends came to 10 bases.

The CDR3 nucleotides are TGCGCCAGCAGCTTAGCTGCGACAGGGACGAACACTGAAGCTTTCTTT. This translates into CASSLAATGTNTEAFF. The chain combines TRBV5-1 with TRBJ1-1; TRBD1 matches at 7 bases. Germline loops: CDR1 SGHRS, CDR2 YFSETQ. The ends lost 2 bases at V and 1 base at J; junction bases unmatched: 8. The CDR3 runs to 16 residues.

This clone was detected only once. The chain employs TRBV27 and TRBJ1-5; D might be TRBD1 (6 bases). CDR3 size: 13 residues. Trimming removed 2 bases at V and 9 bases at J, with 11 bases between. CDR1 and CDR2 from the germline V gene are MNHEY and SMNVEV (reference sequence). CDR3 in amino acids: CASSLEGGGPQHF. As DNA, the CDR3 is TGTGCCAGCAGTTTAGAGGGGGGAGGGCCCCAGCATTTT.

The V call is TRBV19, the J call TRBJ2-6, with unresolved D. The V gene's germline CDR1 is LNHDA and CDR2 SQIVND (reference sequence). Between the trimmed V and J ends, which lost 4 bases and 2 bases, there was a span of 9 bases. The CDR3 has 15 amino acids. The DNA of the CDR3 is TGTGCCAGTAGTAGATCTGGGGCTGGGGCCAACGTCCTGACTTTC. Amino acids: CASSRSGAGANVLTF.

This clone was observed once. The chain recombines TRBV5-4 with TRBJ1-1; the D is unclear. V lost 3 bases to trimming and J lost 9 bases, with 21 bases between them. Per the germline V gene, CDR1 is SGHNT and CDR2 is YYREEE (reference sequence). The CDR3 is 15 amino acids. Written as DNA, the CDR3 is TGTGCCAGCAGCTCTGTAGCGGGATCCCGGGTCCAAGCTTTCTTT. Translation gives CASSSVAGSRVQAFF.

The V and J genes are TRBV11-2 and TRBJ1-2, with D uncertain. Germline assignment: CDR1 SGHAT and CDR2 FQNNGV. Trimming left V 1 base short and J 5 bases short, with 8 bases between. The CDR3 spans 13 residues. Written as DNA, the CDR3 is TGTGCCAGCAGCTTAGTTCCCAATTATGGCTACACCTTC. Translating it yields CASSLVPNYGYTF.

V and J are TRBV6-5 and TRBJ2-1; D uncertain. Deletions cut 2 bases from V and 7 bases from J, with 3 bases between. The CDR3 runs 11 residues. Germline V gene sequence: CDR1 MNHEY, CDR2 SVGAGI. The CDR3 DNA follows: TGTGCCAGCAGTTACATAAATGAGCAGTTCTTC. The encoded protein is CASSYINEQFF.

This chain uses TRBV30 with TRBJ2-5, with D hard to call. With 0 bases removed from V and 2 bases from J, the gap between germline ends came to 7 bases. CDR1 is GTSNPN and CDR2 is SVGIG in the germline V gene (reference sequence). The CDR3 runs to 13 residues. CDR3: CAWSVGRQETQYF. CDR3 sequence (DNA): TGTGCCTGGAGTGTAGGACGGCAAGAGACCCAGTACTTC.

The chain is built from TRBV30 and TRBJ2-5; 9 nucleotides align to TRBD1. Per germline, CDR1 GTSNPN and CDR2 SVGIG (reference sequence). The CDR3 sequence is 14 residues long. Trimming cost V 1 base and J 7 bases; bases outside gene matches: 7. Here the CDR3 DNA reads TGTGCCTGGAGTGCGACAGGGGGACGCGGGACCCAGTACTTC. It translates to CAWSATGGRGTQYF.

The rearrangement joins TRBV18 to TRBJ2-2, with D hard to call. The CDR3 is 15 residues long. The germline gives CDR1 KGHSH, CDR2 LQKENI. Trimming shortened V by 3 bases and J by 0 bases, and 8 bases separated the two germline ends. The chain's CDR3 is CASSPKDPNTGELFF. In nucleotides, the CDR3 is TGTGCCAGCTCACCTAAAGACCCGAACACCGGGGAGCTGTTTTTT.

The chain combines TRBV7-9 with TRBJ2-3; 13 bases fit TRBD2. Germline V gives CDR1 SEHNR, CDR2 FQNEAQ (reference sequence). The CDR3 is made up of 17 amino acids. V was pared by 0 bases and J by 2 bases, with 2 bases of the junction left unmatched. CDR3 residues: CASSLAGLAGLTDTQYF. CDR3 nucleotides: TGTGCCAGCAGCTTAGCGGGACTAGCGGGGCTCACAGATACGCAGTATTTT.

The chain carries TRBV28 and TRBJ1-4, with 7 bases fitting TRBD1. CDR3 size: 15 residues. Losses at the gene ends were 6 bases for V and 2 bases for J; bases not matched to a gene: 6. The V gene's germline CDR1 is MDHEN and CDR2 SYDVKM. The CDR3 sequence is CASSYRGQTNEKLFF. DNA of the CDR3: TGTGCCAGCAGCTACAGGGGACAGACTAATGAAAAACTGTTTTTT.